This TCR beta chain was identified in a study of T cells after yellow fever vaccination. In the study overall: Fractions of limited cellularity were prepared by means of SMART-Seq v4 Ultra Low Input.

General observations from the study: Clones from primary vaccination mostly reappeared after the booster (around 96% CD4, approximately 86% CD8). A small proportion of clonotypes was detected in both the CD4 and CD8 compartments. Weaker, the secondary response had a peak occurring faster, on day 5 versus 15.

TCRdb passed the 5' RACE reads through MiXCR, listing each CDR3 protein once. Here the sample spans some 550,000 distinct CDR3 sequences, approximately 21% being singletons. Trimming pared 5 bases from V and 2 bases from J, leaving 17 bases between. The CDR3 has 15 residues. The V gene's germline CDR1 is GTSNPN and CDR2 SVGIG (reference sequence). As for this clonotype: Antigen specificity is unknown.

Sequenced material: PBMCs, taken 15 days after the yellow fever booster vaccination. J is TRBJ2-3 and V is TRBV30, with a possible D match to TRBD2 (5 bases). The TCR originated in a man aged 25 to 45 who received the YFV17D yellow fever vaccine. CDR3 DNA sequence: TGTGCCTGGCAAGGAGGACCGATATTCACAGATACGCAGTATTTT. This sequence encodes CAWQGGPIFTDTQYF.